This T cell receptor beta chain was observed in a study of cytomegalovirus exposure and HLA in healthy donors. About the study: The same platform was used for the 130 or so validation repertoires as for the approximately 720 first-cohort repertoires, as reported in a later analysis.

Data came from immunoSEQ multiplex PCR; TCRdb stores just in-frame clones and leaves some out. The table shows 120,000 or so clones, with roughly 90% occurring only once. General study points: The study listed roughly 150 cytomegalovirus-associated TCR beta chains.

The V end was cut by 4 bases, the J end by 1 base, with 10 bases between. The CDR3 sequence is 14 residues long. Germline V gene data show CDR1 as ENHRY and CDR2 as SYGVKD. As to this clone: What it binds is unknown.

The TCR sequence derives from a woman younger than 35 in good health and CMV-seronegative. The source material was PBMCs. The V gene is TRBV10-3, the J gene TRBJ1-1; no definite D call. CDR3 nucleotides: TGTGCCATCAGTGTTTCAGGTGCGAACACTGAAGCTTTCTTT. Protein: CAISVSGANTEAFF.